The rows below give T cell receptor beta chains drawn from one sample of a study of cytomegalovirus exposure and HLA in healthy donors. Measured with immunoSEQ multiplex PCR; TCRdb has only the in-frame clones, and not every one. In the table there are over 200,000 clones, about nine tenths of which are singletons. The material sequenced was PBMCs. Receptor source: a woman in her late teens or twenties in good health and CMV-seropositive. Each CDR3 is given with its conserved first and last residue.

J: TRBJ1-3; V: TRBV5-6; CDR3: CASSRDRPVSGNTIYF
J: TRBJ2-7; V: TRBV12-5; CDR3: CASGLVRSLPYEQYF
J: TRBJ1-3; V: TRBV18; CDR3: CASSPYVQGAASGNTIYF
J: TRBJ1-2; V: TRBV19; CDR3: CASSFAGGIYGYTF
J: TRBJ1-5; V: TRBV5-6; CDR3: CASSFRGAPNQPQHF
J: TRBJ2-2; V: TRBV4-1; CDR3: CASSQESGGRRELFF
J: TRBJ2-7; V: TRBV15; CDR3: CATSTRQGRDEQYF
J: TRBJ1-1; V: TRBV28; CDR3: CASSSPAGNTEAFF
J: TRBJ1-2; V: TRBV6-5; CDR3: CASSFGNAGEGYTF
J: TRBJ1-1; V: TRBV30; CDR3: CAWIYRGNTEAFF
J: TRBJ1-3; V: TRBV4-1; CDR3: CASSRLGGPGNTIYF
J: TRBJ1-1; V: TRBV2; CDR3: CASSAEATEAFF
J: TRBJ2-7; V: TRBV27; CDR3: CASSFGQGTLEQYF
J: TRBJ2-1; V: TRBV5-1; CDR3: CASSSRGSGSPTEQFF
J: TRBJ1-2; V: TRBV29-1; CDR3: CSVLPLTGIVYGYTF
J: TRBJ1-1; V: TRBV5-4; CDR3: CASSLDRGREAFF
J: TRBJ2-7; V: TRBV25-1; CDR3: CASKTGAYEQYF
J: TRBJ2-7; V: TRBV27; CDR3: CASSLLGQGRSEQEYF
J: TRBJ1-3; V: TRBV6-1; CDR3: CASSSRFSGNTIYF
J: TRBJ2-2; V: TRBV27; CDR3: CASSSGIPEIYTGELFF
J: TRBJ2-1; V: TRBV7-9; CDR3: CASKNGTGQGSYNEQFF
J: TRBJ2-2; V: TRBV27; CDR3: CASTRRAGTGELFF
J: TRBJ2-4; V: TRBV5-1; CDR3: CASSSPLGQGRNIQYF
J: TRBJ2-7; V: TRBV5-6; CDR3: CASSLELAGVRYEQYF
J: TRBJ2-2; V: TRBV10-1; CDR3: CASSGGRAPGELFF
J: TRBJ2-3; V: TRBV4-1; CDR3: CASSRLPGTSGVGTDTQYF
J: TRBJ2-7; V: TRBV25-1; CDR3: CASSRVPSYEQYF
J: TRBJ2-7; V: TRBV5-8; CDR3: CASRERARATYEQYF
J: TRBJ2-7; V: TRBV18; CDR3: CASSPIRDSAQEQYF
J: TRBJ2-7; V: TRBV6-5; CDR3: CASSSTGAQTYEQYF
J: TRBJ2-6; V: TRBV4-1; CDR3: CASSQVARRRSGANVLTF
J: TRBJ2-7; V: TRBV5-1; CDR3: CASSLESAYEQYF
J: TRBJ2-1; V: TRBV9; CDR3: CASSKEGTSGRNEQFF
J: TRBJ2-7; V: TRBV5-1; CDR3: CASSFRSSGAPHNTEQYF
J: TRBJ1-2; V: TRBV6-5; CDR3: CASSLLGRSYGYTF
J: TRBJ2-2; V: TRBV25-1; CDR3: CASSPRTGGIGELFF
J: TRBJ2-7; V: TRBV9; CDR3: CASNSGAISYEQYF
J: TRBJ1-1; V: TRBV28; CDR3: CASSINRATGEAFF
J: TRBJ2-3; V: TRBV28; CDR3: CASRTTSGSTDTQYF
J: TRBJ1-2; V: TRBV2; CDR3: CASSDCESNYGYTF
J: TRBJ2-5; V: TRBV7-6; CDR3: CASSLRVGTMGETQYF
J: TRBJ2-7; V: TRBV5-5; CDR3: CASSWGSGGTYEQYF
J: TRBJ1-1; V: TRBV27; CDR3: CASSTYRVELAEAFF